The clone carrying this T cell receptor beta chain was seen more than once but under ten times. Its antigen is currently unknown. The CDR3 is 13 residues long. Trimming took 4 bases from V and 4 from J, leaving 11 bases between them. Germline V lookup: CDR1 SGHAT, CDR2 FQNNGV. These data are taken from a study of T cell repertoires in cytomegalovirus infection. Study at large: Evidence of both CMV infection and a matching HLA type came from public TCR beta signatures. Whole-study results and caveats: Using cumulative public TCR beta family frequency, the authors identified those who carried CMV together with the relevant HLA. The study found HLA-C-restricted CMV-specific TCR beta clonotypes dominating the ex vivo response.

TCRdb itself ran the reads through MiXCR, one entry per CDR3 protein. The sample has fewer than 400,000 distinct CDR3 sequences, around a sixth seen once. Sample: PBMCs. The genes are TRBV11-2 and TRBJ2-7; D call uncertain. This receptor was identified in a human donor in good health (CMV status not recorded). Some clones in this sample may be carry-over from other donors' samples. CDR3 DNA sequence: TGTGCCAGCAGCTCCACGGACGGTTACGAGCAGTACTTC. Translating gives CASSSTDGYEQYF.